This passage covers 7 T cell receptor beta chains from one sample sequenced in a study of blood T cell repertoires in COVID-19. Using immunoSEQ multiplex PCR, the repertoire was profiled, and TCRdb retains in-frame clones only, with some absent. The sample includes 55,000 to 70,000 clones, more than 70% of them seen just once. The specimen sequenced was peripheral blood. Receptors originate from a woman between 45 and 65 years old with active or convalescent COVID-19.

The chain carries TRBV30 and TRBJ1-1; no firm D call. Germline V gene data show CDR1 as GTSNPN and CDR2 as SVGIG (reference sequence). Trimming pared 4 bases from V and 2 bases from J, leaving 11 bases between. CDR3 size: 13 residues. Here the CDR3 DNA reads TGTGCCTGGATACGAGGGCTCAACACTGAAGCTTTCTTT. Its translation: CAWIRGLNTEAFF.

The V call is TRBV25-1, the J call TRBJ2-1; D ambiguous. In germline, CDR1 is MGHDK, CDR2 SYGVNS. The CDR3 has 13 amino acids. Trimming took off 11 bases at V and 8 bases at J, with 19 bases between the two ends. This chain's CDR3 is CAGQHPLSHEQFF. In nucleotides, the CDR3 is TGTGCCGGTCAACACCCCCTCTCGCATGAGCAGTTCTTC.

The chain uses TRBV4-2 and TRBJ1-2; D is unclear. Germline V gene lookup returns CDR1 LGHNA and CDR2 YNFKEQ. The length of the CDR3 is 14 residues. Deletions cut 0 bases from V and 7 bases from J, with 12 bases between. CDR3 protein: CASSQDDGGIGYTF. The DNA for the CDR3 is TGTGCCAGCAGCCAAGATGACGGCGGGATTGGCTACACCTTC.

The chain recombines TRBV9 with TRBJ1-5; D remains unclear. Germline CDR1 reads SGDLS; CDR2 reads YYNGEE. This CDR3 is 14 amino acids long. V was pared by 0 bases and J by 6 bases, with 10 bases between. The CDR3 DNA reads TGTGCCAGCAGCGTAGGCGGTTATGGTCAGCCCCAGCATTTT. Its protein is CASSVGGYGQPQHF.

J is TRBJ1-6 and V is TRBV28; D gene unclear. From germline, CDR1 is MDHEN and CDR2 SYDVKM. This CDR3 region has 16 residues. The V and J ends lost 3 bases and 0 bases respectively, with 9 bases between them. This chain's CDR3 is CASSLIVYSYNSPLHF. CDR3 nucleotide sequence: TGTGCCAGCAGTTTGATCGTCTACTCCTATAATTCACCCCTCCACTTT.

The CDR3 DNA sequence: TGTGCCAGCAGTGAAGAATGGCGGGACAGGGGTTTCTACGAGCAGTACTTC. Translation: CASSEEWRDRGFYEQYF. The chain carries TRBV6-1 and TRBJ2-7, with 10 bases identical to TRBD1. The CDR3 extends over 17 amino acids. Unmatched junction bases numbered 9, after V lost 1 base and J lost 3 bases. Germline CDR1 reads MNHNS; CDR2 reads SASEGT.

The J gene is TRBJ2-1, the V gene TRBV11-2, with 8 bases matching TRBD2. There are 16 residues in the CDR3. Trimming cost V 4 bases and J 7 bases; bases outside gene matches: 12. Germline assignment: CDR1 SGHAT and CDR2 FQNNGV. CDR3 residues: CASSSIAGSRYNEQFF. CDR3 DNA sequence: TGTGCCAGCAGCTCAATAGCGGGGAGTCGTTATAATGAGCAGTTCTTC.